One and the same sample provided the 10 T cell receptor beta chains below, sequenced in a study of graft-versus-host responses after intestinal transplantation. This table comes from immunoSEQ multiplex PCR, and its TCRdb copy is limited to in-frame clones, with some not included. The table includes some 87,000 clones, 90% to 95% detected once. Their antigens remain unidentified. Specimen: unstimulated CD8+ T cells sorted from spleen or lymph node cells, collected before transplant. The source of these receptors is a human donor who was the organ donor for an intestinal transplant.

The rearrangement links TRBV10-3 to TRBJ1-2; 8 bases align to TRBD1. After removal of 3 bases from V and 5 bases from J, the junction contained 5 bases not matched to a gene. Germline CDR1 ENHRY, CDR2 SYGVKD. This CDR3 region has 14 residues. CDR3 residues: CAISDRGRLYGYTF. Here the CDR3 DNA reads TGTGCCATCAGTGACAGGGGGCGACTTTATGGCTACACCTTC.

The chain has TRBV6-1 and TRBJ1-3; D may be TRBD1 (6 bases). Trimming cost V 1 base and J 3 bases, with 10 bases left between them. The germline V gene has CDR1 MNHNS and CDR2 SASEGT. This CDR3 has 15 residues. The CDR3 spells CASSEGGGFGNTIYF. CDR3 bases: TGTGCCAGCAGTGAAGGGGGGGGCTTTGGAAACACCATATATTTT.

V and J are TRBV28 and TRBJ2-5, with TRBD2 identical over 12 bases. Per germline, CDR1 MDHEN and CDR2 SYDVKM. This CDR3 comprises 17 residues. V shed 6 bases and J 5 bases; nucleotides not matched to a gene: 13. CDR3 region: CASRSLLAGGPGETQYF. DNA of the CDR3: TGTGCCAGCAGGTCCCTTCTAGCGGGAGGGCCTGGGGAGACCCAGTACTTC.

The genes are TRBV7-9 and TRBJ2-5; D is unresolved. V shed 1 base and J shed 7 bases, with 7 bases lying between them. Germline lookup yields CDR1 SEHNR and CDR2 FQNEAQ (reference sequence). This CDR3 is 12 amino acids long. CDR3 DNA sequence: TGTGCCAGCAGCTTAGGCGAGGCGACCCAGTACTTC. It specifies CASSLGEATQYF. Filled out from reference TRBV7-9 and TRBJ2-5, the complete variable domain reads DTGVSQNPRHKITKRGQNVTFRCDPISEHNRLYWYRQTLGQGPEFLTYFQNEAQLEKSRLLSDRFSAERPKGSFSTLEIQRTEQGDSAMYLCASSLGEATQYFGPGTRLLVL.

The chain links TRBV27 to TRBJ2-7, with D perhaps TRBD2 (6 bases). The ends were cut back, 6 bases at V and 0 bases at J, with 15 bases in the middle. The CDR3 sequence is 15 residues long. Germline assignment: CDR1 MNHEY and CDR2 SMNVEV (reference sequence). CDR3 protein: CASSFPGTPSYEQYF. In DNA, the CDR3 is TGTGCCAGCAGCTTCCCCGGGACTCCCTCCTACGAGCAGTACTTC.

The chain is built from TRBV4-1 and TRBJ1-2, with TRBD1 as a possible D gene (5 bases). This CDR3 region has 16 residues. CDR1 MGHRA and CDR2 YSYEKL come from the germline V gene. With 5 bases removed from V and 4 bases from J, the gap between germline ends came to 20 bases. The CDR3 bases are TGCGCCAGCAGCTACCTAGGGACTGCTATCGGCTATGGCTACACCTTC. Translation: CASSYLGTAIGYGYTF.

CDR3 coding DNA: TGTGCCAGCAGCTCCGGACTTGAAGCGTTCAATCAGCCCCAGCATTTT. Residues: CASSSGLEAFNQPQHF. This chain uses TRBV5-6 with TRBJ1-5; no clear D. Trimming took off 3 bases at V and 3 bases at J, with 16 bases between the two ends. CDR1 is SGHDT, CDR2 YYEEEE, per germline. This CDR3 is built from 16 residues.

This rearrangement joins TRBV5-6 to TRBJ2-6, with 8 positions matching TRBD1. CDR1 is SGHDT, CDR2 YYEEEE, per germline. The trim removed 4 bases at V and 0 bases at J, leaving 12 bases unmatched. There are 19 residues in the CDR3. The CDR3 DNA is TGTGCCAGCAGCCCCGATTGGACAGGGTTCCCCTCTGGGGCCAACGTCCTGACTTTC. Encoded protein: CASSPDWTGFPSGANVLTF.

The chain joins TRBV7-3 to TRBJ2-1, with D possibly being TRBD2 (8 bases). V was pared by 2 bases and J by 9 bases, with 26 bases between. CDR1 and CDR2 from the germline V gene are SGHTA and FQGTGA. There are 18 residues in the CDR3. The chain's CDR3 is CASSLSSFSGDSRGEQFF. The CDR3 bases are TGTGCCAGCAGCTTATCGTCGTTTAGCGGGGACAGCCGGGGTGAGCAGTTCTTC.

The rearrangement links TRBV9 to TRBJ2-3; no firm D call. The germline V and J ends were trimmed by 0 bases and 4 bases, with 6 bases remaining between them. The CDR3 is 13 residues long. In germline, CDR1 is SGDLS, CDR2 YYNGEE. The CDR3 here is CASSVALSDTQYF. As DNA, the CDR3 is TGTGCCAGCAGCGTAGCTCTGTCAGATACGCAGTATTTT.